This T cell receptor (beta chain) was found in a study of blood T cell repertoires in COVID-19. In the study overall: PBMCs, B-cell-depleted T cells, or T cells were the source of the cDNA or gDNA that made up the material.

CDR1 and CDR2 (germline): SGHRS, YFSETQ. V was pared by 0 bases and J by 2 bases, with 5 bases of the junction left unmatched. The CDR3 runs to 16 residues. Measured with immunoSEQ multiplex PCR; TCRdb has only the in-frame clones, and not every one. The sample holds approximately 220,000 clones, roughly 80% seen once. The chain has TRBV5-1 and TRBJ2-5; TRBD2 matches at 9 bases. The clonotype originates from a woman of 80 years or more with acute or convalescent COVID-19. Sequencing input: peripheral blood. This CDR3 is CASSLDPSGGQETQYF. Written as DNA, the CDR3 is TGCGCCAGCAGCTTGGATCCCAGCGGGGGGCAAGAGACCCAGTACTTC.